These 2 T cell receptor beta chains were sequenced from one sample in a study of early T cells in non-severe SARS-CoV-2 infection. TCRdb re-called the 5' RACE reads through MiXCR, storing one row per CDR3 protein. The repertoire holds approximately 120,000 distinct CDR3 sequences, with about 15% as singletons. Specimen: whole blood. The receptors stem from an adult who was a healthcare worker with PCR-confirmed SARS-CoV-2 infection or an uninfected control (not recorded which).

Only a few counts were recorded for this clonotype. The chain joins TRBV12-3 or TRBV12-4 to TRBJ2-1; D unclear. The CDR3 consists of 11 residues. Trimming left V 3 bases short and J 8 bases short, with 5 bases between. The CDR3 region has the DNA TGTGCCAGCAGTTTCCTCCATGAGCAGTTCTTC. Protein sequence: CASSFLHEQFF.

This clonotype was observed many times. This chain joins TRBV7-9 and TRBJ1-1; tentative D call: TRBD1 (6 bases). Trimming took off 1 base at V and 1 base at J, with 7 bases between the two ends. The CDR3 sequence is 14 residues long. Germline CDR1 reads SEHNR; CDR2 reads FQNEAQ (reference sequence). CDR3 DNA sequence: TGTGCCAGCAGCTTAGAGACAGGGAACACTGAAGCTTTCTTT. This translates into CASSLETGNTEAFF.